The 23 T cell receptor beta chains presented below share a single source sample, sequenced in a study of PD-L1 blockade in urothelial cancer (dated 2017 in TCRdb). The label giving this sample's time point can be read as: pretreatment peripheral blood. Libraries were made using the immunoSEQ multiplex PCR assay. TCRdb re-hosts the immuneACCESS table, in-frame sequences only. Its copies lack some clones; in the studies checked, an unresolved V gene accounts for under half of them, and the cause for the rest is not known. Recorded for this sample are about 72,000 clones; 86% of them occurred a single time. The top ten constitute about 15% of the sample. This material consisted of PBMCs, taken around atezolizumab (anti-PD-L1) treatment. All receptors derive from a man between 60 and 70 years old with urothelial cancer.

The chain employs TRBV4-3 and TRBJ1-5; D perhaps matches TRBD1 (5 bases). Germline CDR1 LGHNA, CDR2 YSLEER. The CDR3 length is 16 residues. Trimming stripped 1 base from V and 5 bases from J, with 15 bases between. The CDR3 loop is CASSQVLGRGDQPQHF. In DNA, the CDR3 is TGCGCCAGCAGCCAAGTGCTGGGGCGCGGGGATCAGCCCCAGCATTTT.

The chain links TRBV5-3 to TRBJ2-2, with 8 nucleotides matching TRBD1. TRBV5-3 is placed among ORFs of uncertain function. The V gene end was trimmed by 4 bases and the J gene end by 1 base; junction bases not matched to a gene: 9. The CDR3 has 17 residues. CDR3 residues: CARSLQGQDMNTGELFF. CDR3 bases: TGTGCCAGAAGCCTCCAGGGACAGGATATGAACACCGGGGAGCTGTTTTTT.

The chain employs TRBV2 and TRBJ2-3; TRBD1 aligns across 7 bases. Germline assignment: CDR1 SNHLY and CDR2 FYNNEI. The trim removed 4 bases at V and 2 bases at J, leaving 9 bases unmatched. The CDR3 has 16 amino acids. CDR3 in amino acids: CASSVPGQLYTDTQYF. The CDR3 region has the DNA TGTGCCAGCAGTGTACCGGGACAGCTTTACACAGATACGCAGTATTTT.

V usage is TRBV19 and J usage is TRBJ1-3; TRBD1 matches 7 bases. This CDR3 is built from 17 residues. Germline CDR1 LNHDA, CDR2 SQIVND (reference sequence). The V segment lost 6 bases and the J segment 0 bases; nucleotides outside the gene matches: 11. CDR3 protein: CASRDTDRFSSGNTIYF. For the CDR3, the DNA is TGTGCCAGTAGGGACACGGACAGGTTCAGCTCTGGAAACACCATATATTTT.

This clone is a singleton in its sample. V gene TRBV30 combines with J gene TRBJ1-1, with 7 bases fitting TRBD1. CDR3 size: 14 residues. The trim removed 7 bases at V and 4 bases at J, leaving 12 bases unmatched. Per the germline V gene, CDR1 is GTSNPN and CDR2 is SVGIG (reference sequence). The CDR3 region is CASHLRSGGTEAFF. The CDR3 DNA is TGTGCCTCGCACCTAAGGTCAGGGGGCACTGAAGCTTTCTTT.

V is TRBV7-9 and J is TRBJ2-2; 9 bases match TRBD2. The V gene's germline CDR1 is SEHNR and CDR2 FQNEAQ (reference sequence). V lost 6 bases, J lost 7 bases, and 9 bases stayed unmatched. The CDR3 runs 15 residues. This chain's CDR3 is CASRRSGGRIGELFF. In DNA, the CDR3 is TGTGCCAGCAGAAGAAGCGGGGGGCGGATCGGGGAGCTGTTTTTT.

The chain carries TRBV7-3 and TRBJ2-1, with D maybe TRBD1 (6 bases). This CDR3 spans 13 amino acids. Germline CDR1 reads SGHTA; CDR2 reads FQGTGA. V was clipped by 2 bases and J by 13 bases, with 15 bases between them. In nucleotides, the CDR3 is TGTGCCAGCAGCTTAGGCCAGGGGAACCCTCAGTTCTTC. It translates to CASSLGQGNPQFF.

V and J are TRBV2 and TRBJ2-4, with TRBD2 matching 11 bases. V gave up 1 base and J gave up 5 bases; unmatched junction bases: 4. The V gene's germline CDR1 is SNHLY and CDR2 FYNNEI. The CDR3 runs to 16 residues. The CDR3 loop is CASSEGASGGQNIQYF. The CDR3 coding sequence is TGTGCCAGCAGTGAAGGCGCTAGCGGGGGGCAAAACATTCAGTACTTC.

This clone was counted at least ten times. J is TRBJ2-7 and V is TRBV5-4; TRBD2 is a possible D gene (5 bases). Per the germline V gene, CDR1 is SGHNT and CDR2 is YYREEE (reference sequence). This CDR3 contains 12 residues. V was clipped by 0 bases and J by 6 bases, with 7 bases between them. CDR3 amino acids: CASSLGGLEQYF. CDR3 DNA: TGTGCCAGCAGCTTGGGAGGGCTCGAGCAGTACTTC.

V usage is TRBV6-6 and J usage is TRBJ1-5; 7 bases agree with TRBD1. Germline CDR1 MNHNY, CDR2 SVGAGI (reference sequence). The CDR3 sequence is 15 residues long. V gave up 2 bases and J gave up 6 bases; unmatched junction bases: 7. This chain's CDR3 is CASSYDPQGSQPQHF. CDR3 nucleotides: TGTGCCAGCAGTTACGATCCACAGGGGAGTCAGCCCCAGCATTTT.

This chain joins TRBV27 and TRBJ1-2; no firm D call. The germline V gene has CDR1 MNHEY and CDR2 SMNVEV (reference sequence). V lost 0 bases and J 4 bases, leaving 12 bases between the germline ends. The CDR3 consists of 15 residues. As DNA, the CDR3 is TGTGCCAGCAGTTTATCCCCGGCGGGAGCCTATGGCTACACCTTC. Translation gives CASSLSPAGAYGYTF.

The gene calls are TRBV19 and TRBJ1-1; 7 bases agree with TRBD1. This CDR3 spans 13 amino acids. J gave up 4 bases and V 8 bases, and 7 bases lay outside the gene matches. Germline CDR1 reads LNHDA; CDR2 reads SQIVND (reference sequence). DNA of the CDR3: TGTGCCAGTCGAATACAGGGGCTCACTGAAGCTTTCTTT. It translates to CASRIQGLTEAFF.

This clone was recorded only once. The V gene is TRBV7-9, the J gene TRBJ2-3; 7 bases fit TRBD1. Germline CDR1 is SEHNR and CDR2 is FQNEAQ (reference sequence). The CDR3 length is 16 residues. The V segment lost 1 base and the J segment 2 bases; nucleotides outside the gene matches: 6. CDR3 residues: CASSLVIGGLTDTQYF. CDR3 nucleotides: TGTGCCAGCAGCTTAGTAATAGGGGGCCTCACAGATACGCAGTATTTT.

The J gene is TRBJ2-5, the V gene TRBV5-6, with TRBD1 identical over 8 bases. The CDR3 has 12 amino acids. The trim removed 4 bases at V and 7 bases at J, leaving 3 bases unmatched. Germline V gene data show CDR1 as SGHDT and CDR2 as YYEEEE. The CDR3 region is CASSRTGWTQYF. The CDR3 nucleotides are TGTGCCAGCAGCCGGACAGGGTGGACCCAGTACTTC. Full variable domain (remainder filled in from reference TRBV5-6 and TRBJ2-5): DAGVTQSPTHLIKTRGQQVTLRCSPKSGHDTVSWYQQALGQGPQFIFQYYEEEERQRGNFPDRFSGHQFPNYSSELNVNALLLGDSALYLCASSRTGWTQYFGPGTRLLVL.

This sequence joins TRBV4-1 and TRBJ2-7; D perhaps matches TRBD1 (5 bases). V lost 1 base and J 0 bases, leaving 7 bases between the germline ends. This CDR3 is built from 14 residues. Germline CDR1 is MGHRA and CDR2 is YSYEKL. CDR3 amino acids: CASSQVDISYEQYF. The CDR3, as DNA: TGCGCCAGCAGCCAAGTGGACATCTCCTACGAGCAGTACTTC.

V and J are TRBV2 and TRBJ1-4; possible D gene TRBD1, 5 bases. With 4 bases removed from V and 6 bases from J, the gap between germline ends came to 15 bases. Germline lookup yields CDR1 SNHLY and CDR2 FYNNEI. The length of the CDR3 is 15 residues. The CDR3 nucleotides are TGTGCCAGCAGTGCGCGACAGAATAGGCATGAAAAACTGTTTTTT. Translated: CASSARQNRHEKLFF.

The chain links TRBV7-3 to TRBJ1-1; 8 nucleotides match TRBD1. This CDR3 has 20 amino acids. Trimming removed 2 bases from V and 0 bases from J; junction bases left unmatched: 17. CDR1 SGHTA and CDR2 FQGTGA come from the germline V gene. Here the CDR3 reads CASSLEGSVRGPFMNTEAFF. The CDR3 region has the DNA TGTGCCAGCAGCTTAGAGGGATCGGTCAGGGGGCCCTTCATGAACACTGAAGCTTTCTTT.

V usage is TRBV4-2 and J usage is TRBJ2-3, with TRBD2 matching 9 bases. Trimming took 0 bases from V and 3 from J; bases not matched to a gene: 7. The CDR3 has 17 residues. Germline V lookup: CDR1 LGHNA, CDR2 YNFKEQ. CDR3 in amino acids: CASSQDSAGGPTDTQYF. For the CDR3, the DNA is TGTGCCAGCAGCCAAGATTCGGCGGGGGGGCCAACAGATACGCAGTATTTT.

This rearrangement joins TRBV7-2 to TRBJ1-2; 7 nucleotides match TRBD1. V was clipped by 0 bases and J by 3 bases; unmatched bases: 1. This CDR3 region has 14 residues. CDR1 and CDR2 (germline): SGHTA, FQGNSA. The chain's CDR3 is CASSLAGTDYGYTF. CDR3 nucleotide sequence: TGTGCCAGCAGCTTAGCGGGGACAGACTATGGCTACACCTTC. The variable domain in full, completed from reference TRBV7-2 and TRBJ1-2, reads GAGVSQSPSNKVTEKGKDVELRCDPISGHTALYWYRQSLGQGLEFLIYFQGNSAPDKSGLPSDRFSAERTGGSVSTLTIQRTQQEDSAVYLCASSLAGTDYGYTFGSGTRLTVV.

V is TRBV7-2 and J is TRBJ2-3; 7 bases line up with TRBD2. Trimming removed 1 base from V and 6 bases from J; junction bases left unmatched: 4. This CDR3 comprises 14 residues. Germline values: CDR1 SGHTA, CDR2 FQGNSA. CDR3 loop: CASSLGGGYDTQYF. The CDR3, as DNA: TGTGCCAGCAGCTTAGGGGGGGGGTATGATACGCAGTATTTT.

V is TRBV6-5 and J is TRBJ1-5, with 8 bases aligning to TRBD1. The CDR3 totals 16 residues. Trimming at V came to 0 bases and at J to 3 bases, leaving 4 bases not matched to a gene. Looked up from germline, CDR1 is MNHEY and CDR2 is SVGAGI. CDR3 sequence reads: CASSYSGTGVNQPQHF. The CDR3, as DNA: TGTGCCAGCAGTTACTCTGGGACAGGTGTCAATCAGCCCCAGCATTTT.

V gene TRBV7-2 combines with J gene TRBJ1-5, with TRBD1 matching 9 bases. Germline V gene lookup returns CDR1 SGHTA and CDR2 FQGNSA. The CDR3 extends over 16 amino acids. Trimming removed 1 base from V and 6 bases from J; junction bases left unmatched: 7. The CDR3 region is CASSLEGGTGIQPQHF. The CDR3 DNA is TGTGCCAGCAGCTTAGAAGGGGGGACAGGGATTCAGCCCCAGCATTTT.

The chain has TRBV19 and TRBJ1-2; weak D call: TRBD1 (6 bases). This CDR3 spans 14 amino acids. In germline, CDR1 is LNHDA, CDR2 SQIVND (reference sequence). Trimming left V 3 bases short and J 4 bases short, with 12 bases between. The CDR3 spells CASSIGGAGYGYTF. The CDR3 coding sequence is TGTGCCAGTAGTATTGGGGGCGCCGGCTATGGCTACACCTTC.